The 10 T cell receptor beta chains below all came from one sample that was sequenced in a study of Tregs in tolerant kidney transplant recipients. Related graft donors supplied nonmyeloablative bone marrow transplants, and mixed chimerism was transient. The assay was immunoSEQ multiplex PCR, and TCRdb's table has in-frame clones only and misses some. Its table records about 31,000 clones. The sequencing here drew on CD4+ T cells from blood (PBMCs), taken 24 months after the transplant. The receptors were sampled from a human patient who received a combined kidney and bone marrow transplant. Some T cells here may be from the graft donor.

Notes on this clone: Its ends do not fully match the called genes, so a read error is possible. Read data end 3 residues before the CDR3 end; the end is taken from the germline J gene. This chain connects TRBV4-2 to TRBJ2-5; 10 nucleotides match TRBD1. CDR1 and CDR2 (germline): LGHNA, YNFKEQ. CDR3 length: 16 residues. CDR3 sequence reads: CASSQEGTGVRETQYF. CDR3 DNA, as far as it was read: TGCGCCAGCAGCCAAGAAGGGACAGGGGTGAGGGAGACC.

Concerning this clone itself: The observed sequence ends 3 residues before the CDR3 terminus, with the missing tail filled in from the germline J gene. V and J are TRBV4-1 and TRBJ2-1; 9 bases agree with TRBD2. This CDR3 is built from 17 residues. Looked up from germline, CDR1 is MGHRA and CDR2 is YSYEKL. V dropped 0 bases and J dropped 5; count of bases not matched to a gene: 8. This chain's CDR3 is CASSQERLIAGDNEQFF. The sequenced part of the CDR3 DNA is TGCGCCAGCAGCCAAGAAAGACTTATAGCGGGAGACAATGAG.

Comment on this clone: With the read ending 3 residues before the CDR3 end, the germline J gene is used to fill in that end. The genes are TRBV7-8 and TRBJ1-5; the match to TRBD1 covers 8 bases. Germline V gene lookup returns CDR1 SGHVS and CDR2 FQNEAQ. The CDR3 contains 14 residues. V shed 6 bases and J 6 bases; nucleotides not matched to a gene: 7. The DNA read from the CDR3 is TGTGCCAGCAGTCAGGACAGGGCTCTTCAGCCC. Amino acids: CASSQDRALQP. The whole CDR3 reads CASSQDRALQPQHF.

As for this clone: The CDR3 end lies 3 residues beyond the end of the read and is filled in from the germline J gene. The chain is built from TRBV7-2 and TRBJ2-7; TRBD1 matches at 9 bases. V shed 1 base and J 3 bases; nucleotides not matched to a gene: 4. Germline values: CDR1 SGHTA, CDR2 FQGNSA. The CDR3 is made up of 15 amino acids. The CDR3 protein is CASSLVVGQGYEQYF. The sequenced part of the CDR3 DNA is TGTGCCAGCAGCTTAGTGGTGGGACAGGGCTACGAG.

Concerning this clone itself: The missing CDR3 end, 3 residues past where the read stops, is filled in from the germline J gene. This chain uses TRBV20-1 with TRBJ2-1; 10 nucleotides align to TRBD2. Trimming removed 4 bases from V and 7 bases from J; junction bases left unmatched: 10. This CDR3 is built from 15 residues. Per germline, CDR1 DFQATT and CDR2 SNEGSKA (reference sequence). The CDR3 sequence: CSAKTSGVRGNEQFF. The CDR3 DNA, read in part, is TGCAGTGCTAAAACTAGCGGGGTGCGGGGGAATGAG.

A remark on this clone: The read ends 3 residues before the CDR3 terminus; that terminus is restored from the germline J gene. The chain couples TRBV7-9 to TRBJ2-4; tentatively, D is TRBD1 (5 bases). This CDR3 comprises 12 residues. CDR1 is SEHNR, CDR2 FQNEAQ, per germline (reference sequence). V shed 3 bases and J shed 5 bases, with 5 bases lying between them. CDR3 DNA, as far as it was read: TGTGCCAGCAGCTTGGGGCAAAACATT. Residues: CASSLGQNI. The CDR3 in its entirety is CASSLGQNIQYF.

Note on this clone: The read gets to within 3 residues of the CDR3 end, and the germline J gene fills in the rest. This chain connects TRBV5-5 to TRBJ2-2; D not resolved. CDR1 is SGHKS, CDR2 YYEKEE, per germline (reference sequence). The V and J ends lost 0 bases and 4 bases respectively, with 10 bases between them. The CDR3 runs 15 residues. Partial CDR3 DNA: TGTGCCAGCAGCTTGGGAGGCACCATCACCGGGGAG. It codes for CASSLGGTITGE. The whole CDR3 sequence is CASSLGGTITGELFF.

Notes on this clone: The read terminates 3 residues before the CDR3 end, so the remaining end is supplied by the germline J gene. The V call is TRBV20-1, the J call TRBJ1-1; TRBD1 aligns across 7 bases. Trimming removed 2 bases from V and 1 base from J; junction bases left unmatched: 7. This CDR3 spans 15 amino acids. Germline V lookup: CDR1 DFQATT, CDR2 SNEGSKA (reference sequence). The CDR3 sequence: CSARWQGGQNTEAFF. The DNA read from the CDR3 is TGCAGTGCTAGATGGCAGGGGGGCCAGAACACTGAA.

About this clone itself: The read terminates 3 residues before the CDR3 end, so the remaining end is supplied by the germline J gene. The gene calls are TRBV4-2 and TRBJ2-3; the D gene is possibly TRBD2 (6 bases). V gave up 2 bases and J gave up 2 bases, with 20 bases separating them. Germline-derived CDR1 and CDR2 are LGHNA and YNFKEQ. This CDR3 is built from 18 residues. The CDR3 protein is CASSQQGISSGHTDTQYF. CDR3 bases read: TGTGCCAGCAGCCAACAAGGAATTTCCAGCGGGCACACAGATACG.

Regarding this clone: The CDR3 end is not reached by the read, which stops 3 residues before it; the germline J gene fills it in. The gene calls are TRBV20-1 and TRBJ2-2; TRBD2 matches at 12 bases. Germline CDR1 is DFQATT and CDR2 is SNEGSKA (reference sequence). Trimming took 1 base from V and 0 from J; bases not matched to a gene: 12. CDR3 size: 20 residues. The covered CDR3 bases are TGCAGTGCTAGAGGCCGACTAGCGGGAGAGGTCCCCGCGAACACCGGGGAG. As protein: CSARGRLAGEVPANTGE. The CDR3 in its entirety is CSARGRLAGEVPANTGELFF.